Shown below are 14 T cell receptor beta chains from a single sample sequenced in a study of monozygotic twins with inflammatory bowel disease. Reanalyzing the 5' RACE reads, TCRdb keeps one entry per CDR3 protein, without DNA. The table lists 190,000 or so distinct CDR3 sequences. Sequenced input: blood. The receptors shown here come from a human donor with ulcerative colitis or Crohn's disease, or a healthy co-twin of an affected twin (not recorded which).

This rearrangement joins TRBV29-1 to TRBJ2-5; the D call of TRBD1 rests on TCRdb alone, since no DNA is present to check it. The CDR3 spans 12 residues. In germline, CDR1 is SQVTM, CDR2 ANQGSEA. The CDR3 region is CSVRVQLETQYF.

The chain joins TRBV18 to TRBJ1-1; checking the TCRdb D call of TRBD1 is not possible without DNA. CDR1 is KGHSH and CDR2 is LQKENI in the germline V gene. This CDR3 is 16 amino acids long. CDR3 sequence reads: CASSLVPGQLNTEAFF.

The gene calls are TRBV5-1 and TRBJ1-1; the D call from TCRdb, TRBD1, cannot be confirmed without DNA. Germline-derived CDR1 and CDR2 are SGHRS and YFSETQ. The CDR3 runs to 15 residues. The CDR3 spells CASSLAPGVFTEAFF.

V gene TRBV29-1 combines with J gene TRBJ1-5; TCRdb returns TRBD1, unconfirmable since there is no DNA. Germline-derived CDR1 and CDR2 are SQVTM and ANQGSEA. The CDR3 sequence is 17 residues long. CDR3 amino acids: CSVDGALRDRGDQPQHF.

This chain joins TRBV19 and TRBJ2-5; TCRdb's D gene call, TRBD1, goes unchecked for lack of DNA. This CDR3 comprises 15 residues. The V gene's germline CDR1 is LNHDA and CDR2 SQIVND (reference sequence). CDR3 amino acids: CASSLAGGGRETQYF.

This chain's CDR3 is CASSFRGAGDTQYF. This sequence joins TRBV6-5 and TRBJ2-3; TCRdb gives TRBD1 as the D gene, but with no DNA this cannot be confirmed. CDR3 length: 14 amino acids. Germline CDR1 MNHEY, CDR2 SVGAGI.

The chain links TRBV3-1 to TRBJ2-2. Germline CDR1 is LGHDT and CDR2 is YNNKEL (reference sequence). The CDR3 spans 11 residues. The CDR3 protein is CAIGYTGELFF.

The rearrangement links TRBV19 to TRBJ1-5; TCRdb calls TRBD1, which cannot be checked without DNA. CDR1 and CDR2 from the germline V gene are LNHDA and SQIVND (reference sequence). The CDR3 covers 15 residues. The CDR3 loop is CASSFSGVGDQPQHF. Drawing the rest from reference TRBV19 and TRBJ1-5, the complete variable domain is DGGITQSPKYLFRKEGQNVTLSCEQNLNHDAMYWYRQDPGQGLRLIYYSQIVNDFQKGDIAEGYSVSREKKESFPLTVTSAQKNPTAFYLCASSFSGVGDQPQHFGDGTRLSIL.

This chain uses TRBV7-9 with TRBJ2-5; TCRdb outputs TRBD2, but without DNA this stays unchecked. CDR3 length equals 17 residues. CDR1 is SEHNR, CDR2 FQNEAQ, per germline (reference sequence). CDR3 sequence reads: CASSPSRQGVRQETQYF.

The chain combines TRBV5-5 with TRBJ2-2; TCRdb lists TRBD1, though no DNA is available to test this call. This CDR3 comprises 15 residues. Germline V gene data show CDR1 as SGHKS and CDR2 as YYEKEE (reference sequence). CDR3 amino acids: CASSITQGADGELFF.

The chain carries TRBV20-1 and TRBJ2-7. Germline loops: CDR1 DFQATT, CDR2 SNEGSKA (reference sequence). The CDR3 contains 11 residues. The CDR3 region is CSAPYGWEQYF.

The chain couples TRBV9 to TRBJ2-6. CDR3 length equals 15 residues. From germline, CDR1 is SGDLS and CDR2 YYNGEE. CDR3 residues: CASRDRDSGANVLTF. Filled out from reference TRBV9 and TRBJ2-6, the complete variable domain reads DSGVTQTPKHLITATGQRVTLRCSPRSGDLSVYWYQQSLDQGLQFLIQYYNGEERAKGNILERFSAQQFPDLHSELNLSSLELGDSALYFCASRDRDSGANVLTFGAGSRLTVL.

CDR3 residues: CASSFIGDRGTDTQYF. The J gene is TRBJ2-3, the V gene TRBV5-1; there is no DNA to check the TCRdb D call of TRBD1. CDR3 length: 16 residues. Germline CDR1 is SGHRS and CDR2 is YFSETQ.

J is TRBJ2-1 and V is TRBV14; the TCRdb D gene call, TRBD1, has no DNA to confirm it. The length of the CDR3 is 18 residues. CDR1 SGHDN and CDR2 FVKESK come from the germline V gene. CDR3 sequence: CASSQEDPGDHNYNEQFF. Full variable domain (rest looked up from reference TRBV14 and TRBJ2-1): EAGVTQFPSHSVIEKGQTVTLRCDPISGHDNLYWYRRVMGKEIKFLLHFVKESKQDESGMPNNRFLAERTGGTYSTLKVQPAELEDSGVYFCASSQEDPGDHNYNEQFFGPGTRLTVL.